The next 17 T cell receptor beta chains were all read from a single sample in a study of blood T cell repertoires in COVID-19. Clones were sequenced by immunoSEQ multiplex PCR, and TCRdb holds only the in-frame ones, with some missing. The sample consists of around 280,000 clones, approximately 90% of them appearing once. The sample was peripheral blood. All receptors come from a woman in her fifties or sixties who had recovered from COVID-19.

CDR3 in DNA: TGTGCCAGCAGCTCCCGAGAGGGTTCCTATAATTCACCCCTCCACTTT. This sequence encodes CASSSREGSYNSPLHF. The chain carries TRBV7-8 and TRBJ1-6, with unresolved D. Trimming stripped 4 bases from V and 1 base from J, with 11 bases between. CDR3 length: 16 residues. Germline V gene lookup returns CDR1 SGHVS and CDR2 FQNEAQ.

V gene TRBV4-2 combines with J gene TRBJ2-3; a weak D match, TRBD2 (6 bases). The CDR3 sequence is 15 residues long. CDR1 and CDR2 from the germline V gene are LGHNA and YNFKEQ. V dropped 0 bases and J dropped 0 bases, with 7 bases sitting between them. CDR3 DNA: TGTGCCAGCAGCCAAGAGGGGACTAGCACAGATACGCAGTATTTT. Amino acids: CASSQEGTSTDTQYF.

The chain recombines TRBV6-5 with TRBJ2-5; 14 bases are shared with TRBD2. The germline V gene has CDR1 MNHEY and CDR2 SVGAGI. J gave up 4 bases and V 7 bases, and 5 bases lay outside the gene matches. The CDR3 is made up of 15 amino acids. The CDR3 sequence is CASTPGLAGGETQYF. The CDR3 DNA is TGTGCCAGCACCCCTGGACTAGCGGGGGGAGAGACCCAGTACTTC.

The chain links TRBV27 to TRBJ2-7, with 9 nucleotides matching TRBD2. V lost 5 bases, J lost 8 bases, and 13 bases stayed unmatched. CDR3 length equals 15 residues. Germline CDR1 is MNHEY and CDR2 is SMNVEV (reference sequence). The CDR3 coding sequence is TGTGCCAGCAGTCCCCGGGCAGCGGGAGGATCAAAGCAGTACTTC. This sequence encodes CASSPRAAGGSKQYF.

CDR3 protein: CASGGRNTIYF. CDR3 sequence (DNA): TGTGCCAGCGGAGGAAGAAACACCATATATTTT. The V call is TRBV9, the J call TRBJ1-3; D is ambiguous. The germline V gene encodes CDR1 SGDLS and CDR2 YYNGEE. CDR3 length: 11 residues. V gave up 7 bases and J gave up 5 bases, with 7 bases separating them.

CDR3 loop: CASRAGGVTGELFF. The CDR3 nucleotides read TGTGCCAGCAGAGCGGGGGGGGTCACCGGGGAGCTGTTTTTT. The chain combines TRBV28 with TRBJ2-2, with TRBD2 identical over 10 bases. Looked up from germline, CDR1 is MDHEN and CDR2 is SYDVKM. The CDR3 is 14 amino acids. J gave up 4 bases and V 6 bases, and 2 bases lay outside the gene matches. The full variable domain, completed using reference TRBV28 and TRBJ2-2, is DVKVTQSSRYLVKRTGEKVFLECVQDMDHENMFWYRQDPGLGLRLIYFSYDVKMKEKGDIPEGYSVSREKKERFSLILESASTNQTSMYLCASRAGGVTGELFFGEGSRLTVL.

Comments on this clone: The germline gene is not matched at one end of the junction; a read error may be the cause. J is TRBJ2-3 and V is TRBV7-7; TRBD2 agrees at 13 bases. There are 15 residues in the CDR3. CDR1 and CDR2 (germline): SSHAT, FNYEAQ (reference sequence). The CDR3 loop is CASSSGLAGSDTQYF. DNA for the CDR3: TGTGCTAGCAGCTCGGGACTAGCGGGGTCAGATACGCAGTATTTT.

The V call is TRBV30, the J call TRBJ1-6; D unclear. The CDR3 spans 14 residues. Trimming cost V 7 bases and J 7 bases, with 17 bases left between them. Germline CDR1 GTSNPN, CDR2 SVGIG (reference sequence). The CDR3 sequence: CASSGGFWNSPLHF. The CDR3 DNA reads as TGTGCCTCCTCTGGCGGGTTTTGGAATTCACCCCTCCACTTT.

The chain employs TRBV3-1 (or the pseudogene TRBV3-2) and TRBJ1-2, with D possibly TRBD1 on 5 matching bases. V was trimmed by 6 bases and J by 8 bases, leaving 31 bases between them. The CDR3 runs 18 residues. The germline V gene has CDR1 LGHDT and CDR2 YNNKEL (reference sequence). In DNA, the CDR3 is TGTGCCAGCAGGAGCCAAGGAGAAGCGAACAGGCGCTTGAAGGGCTACACCTTC. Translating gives CASRSQGEANRRLKGYTF.

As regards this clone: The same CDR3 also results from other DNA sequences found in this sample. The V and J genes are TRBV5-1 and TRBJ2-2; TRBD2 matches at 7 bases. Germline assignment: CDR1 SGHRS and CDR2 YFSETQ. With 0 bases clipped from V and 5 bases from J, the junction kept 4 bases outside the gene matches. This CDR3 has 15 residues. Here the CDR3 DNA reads TGCGCCAGCAGCTTGGGACCCGGGGGGACCGGGGAGCTGTTTTTT. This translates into CASSLGPGGTGELFF.

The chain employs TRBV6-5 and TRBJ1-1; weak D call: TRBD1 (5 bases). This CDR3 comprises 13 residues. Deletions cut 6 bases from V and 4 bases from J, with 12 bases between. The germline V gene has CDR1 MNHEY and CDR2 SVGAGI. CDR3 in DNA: TGTGCCAGCAGACGCCAGGGATCCACTGAAGCTTTCTTT. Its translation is CASRRQGSTEAFF.

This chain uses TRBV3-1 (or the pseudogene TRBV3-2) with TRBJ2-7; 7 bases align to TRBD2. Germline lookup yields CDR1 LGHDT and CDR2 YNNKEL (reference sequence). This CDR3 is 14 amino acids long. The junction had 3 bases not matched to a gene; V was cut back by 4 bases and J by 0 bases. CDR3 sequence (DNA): TGTGCCAGCAGCCCGACTAGCAGCTCCTACGAGCAGTACTTC. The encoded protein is CASSPTSSSYEQYF.

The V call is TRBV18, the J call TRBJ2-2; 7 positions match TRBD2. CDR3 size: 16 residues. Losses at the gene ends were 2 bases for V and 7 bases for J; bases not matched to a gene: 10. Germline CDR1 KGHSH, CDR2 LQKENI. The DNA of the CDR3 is TGTGCCAGCTCACCATTCGCGGGAGAGTCAATCGGGGAGCTGTTTTTT. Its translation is CASSPFAGESIGELFF.

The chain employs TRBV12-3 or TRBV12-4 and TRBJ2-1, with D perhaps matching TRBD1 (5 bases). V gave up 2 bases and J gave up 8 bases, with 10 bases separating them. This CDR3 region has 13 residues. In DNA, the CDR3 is TGTGCCAGCAGTTTATACAGGAGACATGAGCAGTTCTTC. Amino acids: CASSLYRRHEQFF.

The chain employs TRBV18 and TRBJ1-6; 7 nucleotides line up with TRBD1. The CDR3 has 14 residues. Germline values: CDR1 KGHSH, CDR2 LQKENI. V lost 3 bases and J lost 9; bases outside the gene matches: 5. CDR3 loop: CASSPWDSGSPLHF. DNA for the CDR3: TGTGCCAGCTCACCTTGGGACAGCGGTTCACCCCTCCACTTT.

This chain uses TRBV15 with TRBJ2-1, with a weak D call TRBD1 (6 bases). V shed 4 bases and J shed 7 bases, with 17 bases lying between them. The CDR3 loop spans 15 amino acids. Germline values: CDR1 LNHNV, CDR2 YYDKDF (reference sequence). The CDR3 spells CATSTWGLTKNEQFF. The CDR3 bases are TGTGCCACCAGCACCTGGGGGCTAACTAAGAATGAGCAGTTCTTC.

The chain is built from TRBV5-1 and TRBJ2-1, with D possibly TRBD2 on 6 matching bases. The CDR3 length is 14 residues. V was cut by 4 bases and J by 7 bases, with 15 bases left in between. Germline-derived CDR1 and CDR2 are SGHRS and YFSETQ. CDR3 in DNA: TGCGCCAGCAGCCCGGGGGAGGTAGGAAATGAGCAGTTCTTC. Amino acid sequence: CASSPGEVGNEQFF.